This T cell receptor (beta chain) was found in a study of blood T cell repertoires in COVID-19. About the study: Sample material is recorded as cDNA or gDNA derived from T cells, B-cell-depleted T cells, or PBMCs.

The authors' processing: Amplification of reference gene primers was used by the study to estimate nucleated cell counts. Some clones are missing from TCRdb's copy, which holds only in-frame ones; the method was immunoSEQ multiplex PCR. That table gives V, J and clone size, and the DNA gave D and trimming. The sample lists approximately 390,000 clones; nearly 90% were seen once. Germline lookup yields CDR1 SGHTA and CDR2 FQGTGA. V was trimmed by 4 bases and J by 2 bases, leaving 9 bases between them. The CDR3 has 15 amino acids. The clonotype comes from a man younger than 35 with active or convalescent COVID-19. The sequencing sample was made of peripheral blood. This chain joins TRBV7-3 and TRBJ2-6; no clear D gene. CDR3 DNA: TGTGCCAGCAGCTCCGAGAATCCTGGGGCCAACGTCCTGACTTTC. Its translation is CASSSENPGANVLTF.